What follows are 2 T cell receptor beta chains derived from one specimen sequenced in a study of OX40 agonist ivuxolimab in advanced cancers. Here immunoSEQ multiplex PCR was the method, and the copy in TCRdb shows in-frame clones only, minus some. The data show tens of thousands of clones, about 79% seen once. The sequencing here drew on CD4+ or CD8+ T cells sorted from blood, taken in a trial of the OX40 agonist ivuxolimab. Every receptor here comes from an adult with an advanced solid tumor such as melanoma, head and neck, liver or kidney cancer.

The chain employs TRBV18 and TRBJ1-1, with 8 nucleotides matching TRBD1. V lost 5 bases, J lost 6 bases, and 8 bases stayed unmatched. The CDR3 has 14 residues. CDR1 and CDR2 from the germline V gene are KGHSH and LQKENI. The CDR3 here is CASSGSTGAAEAFF. Written as DNA, the CDR3 is TGTGCCAGCTCAGGATCGACAGGGGCGGCTGAAGCTTTCTTT.

The chain joins TRBV7-2 to TRBJ2-7; D gene ambiguous. The CDR3 extends over 12 amino acids. The germline gives CDR1 SGHTA, CDR2 FQGNSA. Trimming left V 3 bases short and J 4 bases short, with 7 bases between. The CDR3 loop is CASSFLGYEQYF. The CDR3 DNA reads as TGTGCCAGCAGCTTTTTAGGTTACGAGCAGTACTTC. Full variable domain (rest looked up from reference TRBV7-2 and TRBJ2-7): GAGVSQSPSNKVTEKGKDVELRCDPISGHTALYWYRQSLGQGLEFLIYFQGNSAPDKSGLPSDRFSAERTGGSVSTLTIQRTQQEDSAVYLCASSFLGYEQYFGPGTRLTVT.